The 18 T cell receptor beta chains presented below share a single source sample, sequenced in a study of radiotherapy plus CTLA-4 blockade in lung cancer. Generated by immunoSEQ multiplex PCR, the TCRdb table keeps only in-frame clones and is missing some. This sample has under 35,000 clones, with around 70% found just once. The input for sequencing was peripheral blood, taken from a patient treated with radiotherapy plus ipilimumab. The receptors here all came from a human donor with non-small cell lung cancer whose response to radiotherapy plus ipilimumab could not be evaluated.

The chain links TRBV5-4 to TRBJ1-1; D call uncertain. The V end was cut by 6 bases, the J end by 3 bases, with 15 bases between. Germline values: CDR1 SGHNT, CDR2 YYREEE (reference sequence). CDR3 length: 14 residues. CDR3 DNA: TGTGCCAGCACCGGGGTTGGCAAATACACTGAAGCTTTCTTT. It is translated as CASTGVGKYTEAFF.

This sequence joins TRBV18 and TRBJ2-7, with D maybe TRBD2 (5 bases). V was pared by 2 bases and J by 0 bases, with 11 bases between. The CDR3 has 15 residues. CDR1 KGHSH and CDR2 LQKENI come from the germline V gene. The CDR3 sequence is CASSPAPGSSYEQYF. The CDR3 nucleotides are TGTGCCAGCTCACCAGCCCCGGGGAGCTCCTACGAGCAGTACTTC.

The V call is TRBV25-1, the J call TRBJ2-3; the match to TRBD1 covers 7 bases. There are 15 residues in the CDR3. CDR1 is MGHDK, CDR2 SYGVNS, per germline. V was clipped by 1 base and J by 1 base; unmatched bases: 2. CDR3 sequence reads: CASSEWGTGTDTQYF. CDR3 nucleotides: TGTGCCAGCAGTGAATGGGGGACAGGCACAGATACGCAGTATTTT.

The CDR3 region is CASSLREAPDTQYF. For the CDR3, the DNA is TGCGCCAGCAGTTTACGGGAGGCCCCAGATACGCAGTATTTT. The chain employs TRBV5-1 and TRBJ2-3; 7 bases agree with TRBD2. J was trimmed by 4 bases and V by 5 bases; bases with no gene match: 7. Germline CDR1 SGHRS, CDR2 YFSETQ. This CDR3 has 14 residues.

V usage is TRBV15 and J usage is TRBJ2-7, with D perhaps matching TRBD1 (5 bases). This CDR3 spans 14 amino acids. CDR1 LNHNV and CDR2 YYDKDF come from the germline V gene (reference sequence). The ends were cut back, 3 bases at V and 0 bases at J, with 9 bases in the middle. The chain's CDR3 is CATSRAGRSYEQYF. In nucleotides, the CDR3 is TGTGCCACCAGCAGGGCAGGGCGCTCCTACGAGCAGTACTTC.

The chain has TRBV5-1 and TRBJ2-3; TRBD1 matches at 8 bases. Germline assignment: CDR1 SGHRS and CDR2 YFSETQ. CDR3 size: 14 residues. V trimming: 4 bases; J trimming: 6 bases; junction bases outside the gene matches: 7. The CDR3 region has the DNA TGCGCCAGCAGCCCCAGGACAGGGACCGATACGCAGTATTTT. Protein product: CASSPRTGTDTQYF.

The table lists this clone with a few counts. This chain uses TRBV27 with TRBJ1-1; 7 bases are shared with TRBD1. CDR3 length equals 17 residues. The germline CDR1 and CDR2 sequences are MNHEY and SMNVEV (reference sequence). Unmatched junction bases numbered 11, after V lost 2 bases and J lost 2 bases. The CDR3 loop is CASSLLFSRDRNTEAFF. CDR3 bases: TGTGCCAGCAGTTTACTTTTCTCCCGGGACAGAAACACTGAAGCTTTCTTT.

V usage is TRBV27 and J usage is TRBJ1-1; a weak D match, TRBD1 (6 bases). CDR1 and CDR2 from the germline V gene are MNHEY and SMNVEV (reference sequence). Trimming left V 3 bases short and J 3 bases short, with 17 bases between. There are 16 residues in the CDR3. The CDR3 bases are TGTGCCAGCAGTTTCCGCGGACAGAGAGGGGACACTGAAGCTTTCTTT. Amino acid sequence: CASSFRGQRGDTEAFF.

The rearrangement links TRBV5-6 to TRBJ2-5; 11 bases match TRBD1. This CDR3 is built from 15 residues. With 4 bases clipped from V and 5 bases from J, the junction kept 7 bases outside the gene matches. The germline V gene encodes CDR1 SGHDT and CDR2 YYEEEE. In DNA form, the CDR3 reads TGTGCCAGCAGCACGGACAGGGGGCCCCGGGAGACCCAGTACTTC. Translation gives CASSTDRGPRETQYF.

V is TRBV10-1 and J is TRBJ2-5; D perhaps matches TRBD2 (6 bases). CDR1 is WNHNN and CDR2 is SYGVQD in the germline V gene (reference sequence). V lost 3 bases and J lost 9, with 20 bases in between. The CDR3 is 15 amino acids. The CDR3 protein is CASSELAGSSVAQYF. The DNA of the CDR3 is TGCGCCAGCAGTGAACTTGCGGGGTCCTCCGTGGCCCAGTACTTC.

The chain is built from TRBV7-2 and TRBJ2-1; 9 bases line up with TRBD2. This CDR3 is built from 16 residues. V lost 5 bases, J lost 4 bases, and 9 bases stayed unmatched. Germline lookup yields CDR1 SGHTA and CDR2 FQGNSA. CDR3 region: CASSQGGGGGYNEQFF. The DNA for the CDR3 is TGTGCCAGCAGCCAAGGCGGGGGGGGCGGTTACAATGAGCAGTTCTTC.

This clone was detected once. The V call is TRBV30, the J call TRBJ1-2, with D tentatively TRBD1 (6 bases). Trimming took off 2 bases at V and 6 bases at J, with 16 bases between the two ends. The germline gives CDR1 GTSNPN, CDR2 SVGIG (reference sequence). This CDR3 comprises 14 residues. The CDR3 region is CAWSTQGFPDGYTF. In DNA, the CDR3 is TGTGCCTGGAGTACCCAGGGGTTCCCCGATGGCTACACCTTC. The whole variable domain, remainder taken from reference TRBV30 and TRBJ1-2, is SQTIHQWPATLVQPVGSPLSLECTVEGTSNPNLYWYRQAAGRGLQLLFYSVGIGQISSEVPQNLSASRPQDRQFILSSKKLLLSDSGFYLCAWSTQGFPDGYTFGSGTRLTVV.

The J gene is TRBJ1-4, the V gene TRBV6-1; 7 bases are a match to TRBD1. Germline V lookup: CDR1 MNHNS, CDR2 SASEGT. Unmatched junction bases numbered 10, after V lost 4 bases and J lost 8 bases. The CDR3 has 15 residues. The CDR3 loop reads CASSAQTGLGEKLFF. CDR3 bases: TGTGCCAGCAGTGCCCAGACAGGGTTAGGGGAAAAACTGTTTTTT.

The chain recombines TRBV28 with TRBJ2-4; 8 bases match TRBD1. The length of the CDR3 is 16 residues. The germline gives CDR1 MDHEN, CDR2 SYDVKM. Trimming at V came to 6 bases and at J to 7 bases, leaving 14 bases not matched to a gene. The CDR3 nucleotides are TGTGCCAGCAGGTCCCGACAGGGGCCGCTCTACAACATTCAGTACTTC. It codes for CASRSRQGPLYNIQYF.

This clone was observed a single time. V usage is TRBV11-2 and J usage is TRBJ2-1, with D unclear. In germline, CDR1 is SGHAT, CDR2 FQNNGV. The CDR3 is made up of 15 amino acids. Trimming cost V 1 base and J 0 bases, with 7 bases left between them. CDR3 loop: CASSLGYSSYNEQFF. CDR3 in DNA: TGTGCCAGCAGCTTAGGGTACAGCTCCTACAATGAGCAGTTCTTC.

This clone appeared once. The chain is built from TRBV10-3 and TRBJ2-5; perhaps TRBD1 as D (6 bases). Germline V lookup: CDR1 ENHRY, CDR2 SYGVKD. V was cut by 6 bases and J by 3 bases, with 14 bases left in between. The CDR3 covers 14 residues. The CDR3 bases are TGTGCCATCAGCGATTTAGGGGGAGAAGAGACCCAGTACTTC. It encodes CAISDLGGEETQYF.

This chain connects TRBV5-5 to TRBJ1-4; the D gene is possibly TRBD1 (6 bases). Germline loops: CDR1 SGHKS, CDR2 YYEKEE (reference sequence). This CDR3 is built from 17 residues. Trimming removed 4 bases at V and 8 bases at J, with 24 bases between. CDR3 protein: CASSVAGGAPAGEKLFF. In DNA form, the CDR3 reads TGTGCCAGCAGCGTCGCCGGGGGGGCCCCTGCCGGGGAAAAACTGTTTTTT.

The CDR3 DNA is TGTGCCAGGAGACCAGGGGCAGAGTACTTC. It codes for CARRPGAEYF. This sequence joins TRBV18 and TRBJ2-7; D might be TRBD1 (6 bases). Germline V gene data show CDR1 as KGHSH and CDR2 as LQKENI. The CDR3 totals 10 residues. Trimming cost V 9 bases and J 11 bases, with 14 bases left between them.